The 13 T cell receptor beta chains listed next were all sequenced from one sample in a study of PD-1 blockade in classical Hodgkin lymphoma. There was relapse after autologous stem cell transplantation in every patient, and there was variation in brentuximab vedotin exposure. Sequencing was performed with immunoSEQ multiplex PCR; in TCRdb, only in-frame clones are kept and a portion is missing. The sample contains roughly 96,000 clones, roughly 87% of which appear only once. The source material was peripheral blood mononuclear cells (PBMCs), sampled before the second cycle of nivolumab. Source of these receptors: a human donor with classical Hodgkin lymphoma.

This chain joins TRBV6-5 and TRBJ2-1; D is perhaps TRBD2 (7 bases). The CDR3 runs 16 residues. Germline V lookup: CDR1 MNHEY, CDR2 SVGAGI. The V and J ends lost 0 bases and 7 bases respectively, with 16 bases between them. CDR3 residues: CASSYSWGGRPNEQFF. The DNA for the CDR3 is TGTGCCAGCAGTTACTCGTGGGGGGGCCGCCCTAATGAGCAGTTCTTC.

V and J are TRBV6-4 and TRBJ2-1; D is perhaps TRBD1 (5 bases). CDR1 is MRHNA and CDR2 is SNTAGT in the germline V gene. The CDR3 has 15 amino acids. Trimming stripped 4 bases from V and 4 bases from J, with 14 bases between. The CDR3 region has the DNA TGTGCCAGCAGTGTTGGGCAGGGCGTTTACAATGAGCAGTTCTTC. Amino acid sequence: CASSVGQGVYNEQFF.

The chain employs TRBV7-9 and TRBJ2-2; weak D call: TRBD1 (6 bases). V lost 8 bases, J lost 5 bases, and 24 bases lay in between. This CDR3 contains 17 residues. Looked up from germline, CDR1 is SEHNR and CDR2 is FQNEAQ (reference sequence). The CDR3 bases are TGTGCCAGCTCGGATCACGGGACAAAAACCCTAACCGGGGAGCTGTTTTTT. It encodes CASSDHGTKTLTGELFF.

CDR3 DNA: TGTGCCTGGAGGTCTACAGGGAACACCGGGGAGCTGTTTTTT. Translated: CAWRSTGNTGELFF. The J gene is TRBJ2-2, the V gene TRBV30; tentative D call: TRBD1 (5 bases). The length of the CDR3 is 14 residues. Per germline, CDR1 GTSNPN and CDR2 SVGIG (reference sequence). V was trimmed by 3 bases and J by 1 base, leaving 9 bases between them.

In this sample, this clone turned up once. The rearrangement uses TRBV2 and TRBJ2-7; 7 bases match TRBD2. The CDR3 totals 14 residues. Germline assignment: CDR1 SNHLY and CDR2 FYNNEI. J was trimmed by 2 bases and V by 4 bases; bases with no gene match: 5. The DNA for the CDR3 is TGTGCCAGCAGTGGGACGGGGGGTGCCTACGAGCAGTACTTC. Protein sequence: CASSGTGGAYEQYF.

CDR3 sequence (DNA): TGTGCCAGCAGAGACCGACAGGGGGCCTCCTACGAGCAGTACTTC. This sequence encodes CASRDRQGASYEQYF. The gene calls are TRBV2 and TRBJ2-7, with 10 bases that match TRBD1. In germline, CDR1 is SNHLY, CDR2 FYNNEI. The V and J ends lost 6 bases and 0 bases, in that order; junction bases with no gene match: 5. The CDR3 is 15 residues long.

The chain carries TRBV7-9 and TRBJ2-2; 9 nucleotides align to TRBD2. The CDR3 covers 17 residues. Germline assignment: CDR1 SEHNR and CDR2 FQNEAQ (reference sequence). The trim removed 1 base at V and 5 bases at J, leaving 8 bases unmatched. The CDR3 DNA sequence: TGTGCCAGCAGCTTAGTAAGAAGACTAGCGGTAACCGGGGAGCTGTTTTTT. It specifies CASSLVRRLAVTGELFF.

V is TRBV2 and J is TRBJ2-7; D assignment may be TRBD1 or TRBD2 (5 bases each). The V and J ends lost 6 bases and 2 bases respectively, with 11 bases between them. This CDR3 spans 13 amino acids. Germline-derived CDR1 and CDR2 are SNHLY and FYNNEI. The CDR3 reads CASRGHGTYEQYF. In DNA, the CDR3 is TGTGCCAGCAGGGGGCACGGGACCTACGAGCAGTACTTC.

The rearrangement uses TRBV7-7 and TRBJ1-5; 7 bases line up with TRBD1. The CDR3 covers 16 residues. CDR1 and CDR2 from the germline V gene are SSHAT and FNYEAQ (reference sequence). The junction had 13 bases not matched to a gene; V was cut back by 7 bases and J by 4 bases. CDR3 loop: CASIQKTGRRNQPQHF. The CDR3 DNA reads as TGTGCCAGCATCCAAAAGACAGGGCGACGTAATCAGCCCCAGCATTTT.

The chain links TRBV2 to TRBJ2-7; 9 bases match TRBD1. The CDR3 sequence is 15 residues long. V lost 3 bases and J lost 6; bases outside the gene matches: 9. Germline loops: CDR1 SNHLY, CDR2 FYNNEI. The CDR3 reads CASSEGDRGGSEQYF. CDR3 coding DNA: TGTGCCAGCAGTGAGGGTGACAGGGGGGGTTCCGAGCAGTACTTC.

V is TRBV19 and J is TRBJ2-1, with D perhaps TRBD1 (6 bases). V was cut by 5 bases and J by 6 bases, with 11 bases left in between. The CDR3 totals 13 residues. Germline CDR1 and CDR2: LNHDA and SQIVND (reference sequence). CDR3 amino acids: CASSGQLANEQFF. Here the CDR3 DNA reads TGTGCCAGTAGTGGACAGTTGGCCAATGAGCAGTTCTTC. The whole variable domain, remainder taken from reference TRBV19 and TRBJ2-1, is DGGITQSPKYLFRKEGQNVTLSCEQNLNHDAMYWYRQDPGQGLRLIYYSQIVNDFQKGDIAEGYSVSREKKESFPLTVTSAQKNPTAFYLCASSGQLANEQFFGPGTRLTVL.

The gene calls are TRBV18 and TRBJ2-5; D is unclear. V lost 6 bases, J lost 3 bases, and 17 bases lay in between. This CDR3 is 15 amino acids long. Germline CDR1 is KGHSH and CDR2 is LQKENI. CDR3 amino acids: CASSRSRANKETQYF. The CDR3, as DNA: TGTGCCAGCTCCCGGTCTAGGGCAAACAAAGAGACCCAGTACTTC.

The CDR3 sequence: CASSQDIQGTNEKLFF. DNA for the CDR3: TGTGCCAGCAGCCAAGATATACAGGGAACTAATGAAAAACTGTTTTTT. The rearrangement uses TRBV4-2 and TRBJ1-4; D might be TRBD1 (6 bases). Germline V lookup: CDR1 LGHNA, CDR2 YNFKEQ. CDR3 size: 16 residues. Trimming cost V 0 bases and J 1 base, with 9 bases left between them.